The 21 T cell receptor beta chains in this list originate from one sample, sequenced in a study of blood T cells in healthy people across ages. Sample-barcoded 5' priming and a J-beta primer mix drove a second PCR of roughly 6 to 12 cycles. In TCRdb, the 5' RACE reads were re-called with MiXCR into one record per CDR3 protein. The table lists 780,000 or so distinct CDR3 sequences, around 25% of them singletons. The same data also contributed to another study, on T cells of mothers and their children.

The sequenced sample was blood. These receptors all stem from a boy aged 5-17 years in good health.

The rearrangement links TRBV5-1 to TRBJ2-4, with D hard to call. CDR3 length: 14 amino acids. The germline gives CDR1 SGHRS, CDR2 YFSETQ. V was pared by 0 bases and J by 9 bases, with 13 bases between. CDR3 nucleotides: TGCGCCAGCAGCTTGGGGGCTGGGTCTCCCATTCAGTACTTC. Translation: CASSLGAGSPIQYF. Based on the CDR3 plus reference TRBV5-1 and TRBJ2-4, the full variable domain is KAGVTQTPRYLIKTRGQQVTLSCSPISGHRSVSWYQQTPGQGLQFLFEYFSETQRNKGNFPGRFSGRQFSNSRSEMNVSTLELGDSALYLCASSLGAGSPIQYFGAGTRLSVL.

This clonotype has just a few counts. For the CDR3, the DNA is TGTGCCAGCAGTTTAACAGGTGGAGGGGGCGATCCCCTCTTCGGGGCCAACGTCCTGACTTTC. Its translation is CASSLTGGGGDPLFGANVLTF. The rearrangement joins TRBV28 to TRBJ2-6; a weak D match, TRBD1 (7 bases). The V end was cut by 2 bases, the J end by 4 bases, with 27 bases between. Germline-derived CDR1 and CDR2 are MDHEN and SYDVKM. The CDR3 extends over 21 amino acids.

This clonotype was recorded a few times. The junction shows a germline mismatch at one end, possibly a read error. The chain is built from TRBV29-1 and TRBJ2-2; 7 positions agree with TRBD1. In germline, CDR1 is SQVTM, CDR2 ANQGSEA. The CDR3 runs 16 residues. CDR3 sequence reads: CSVVTDRAGKTGELFF. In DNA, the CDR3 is TGCAGCGTTGTAACCGACAGGGCCGGCAAAACCGGGGAGCTGTTCTTT.

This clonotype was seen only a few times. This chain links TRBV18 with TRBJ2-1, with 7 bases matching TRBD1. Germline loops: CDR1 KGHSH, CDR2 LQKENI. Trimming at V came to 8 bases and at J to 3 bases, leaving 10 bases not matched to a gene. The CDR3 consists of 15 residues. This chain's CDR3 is CASGEGAADYNEQFF. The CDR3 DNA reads TGTGCCAGCGGCGAGGGGGCCGCAGACTACAATGAGCAGTTCTTC.

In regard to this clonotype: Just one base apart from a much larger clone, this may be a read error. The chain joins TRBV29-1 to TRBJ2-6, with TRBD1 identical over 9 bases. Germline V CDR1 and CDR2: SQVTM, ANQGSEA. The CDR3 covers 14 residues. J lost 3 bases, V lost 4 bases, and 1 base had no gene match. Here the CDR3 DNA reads TGCAGCGTTGGGACAGGGGTTGGGGCCAACGTCCTGACTTTC. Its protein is CSVGTGVGANVLTF.

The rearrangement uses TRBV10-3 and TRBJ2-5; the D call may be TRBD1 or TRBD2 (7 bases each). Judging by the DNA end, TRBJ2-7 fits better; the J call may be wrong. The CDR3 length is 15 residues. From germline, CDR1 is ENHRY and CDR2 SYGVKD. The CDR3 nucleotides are TGTGCCATCAGTGATATAACAGGGGACTACTACGAGCAGTACTTC. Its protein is CAISDITGDYYEQYF.

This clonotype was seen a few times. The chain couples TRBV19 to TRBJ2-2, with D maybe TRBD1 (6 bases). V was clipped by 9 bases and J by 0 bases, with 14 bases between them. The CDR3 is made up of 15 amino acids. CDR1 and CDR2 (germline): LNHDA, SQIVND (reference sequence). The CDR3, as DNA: TGTGCCAGCAGGACGACAGGATCGAACACCGGGGAGCTGTTTTTT. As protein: CASRTTGSNTGELFF.

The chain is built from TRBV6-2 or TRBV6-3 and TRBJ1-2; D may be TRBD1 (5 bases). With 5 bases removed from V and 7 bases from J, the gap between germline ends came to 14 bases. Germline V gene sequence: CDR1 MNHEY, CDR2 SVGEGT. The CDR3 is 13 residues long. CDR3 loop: CASSDRDFSGYTF. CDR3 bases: TGTGCCAGCAGTGATCGGGACTTCTCTGGCTACACCTTC.

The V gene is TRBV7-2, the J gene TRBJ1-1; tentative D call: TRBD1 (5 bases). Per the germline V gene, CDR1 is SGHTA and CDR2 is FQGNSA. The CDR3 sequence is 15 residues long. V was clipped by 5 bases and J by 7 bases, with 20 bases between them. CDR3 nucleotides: TGTGCCAGCAGCCGAACATTGGCTGGGGCTGGTGAAGCTTTCTTT. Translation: CASSRTLAGAGEAFF.

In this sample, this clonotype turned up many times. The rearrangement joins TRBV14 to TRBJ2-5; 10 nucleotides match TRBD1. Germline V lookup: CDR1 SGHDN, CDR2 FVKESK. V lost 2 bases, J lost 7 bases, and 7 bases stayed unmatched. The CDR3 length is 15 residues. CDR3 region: CASSQRQGARRTQYF. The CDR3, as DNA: TGTGCCAGCAGCCAACGACAGGGGGCACGTAGGACCCAGTACTTC.

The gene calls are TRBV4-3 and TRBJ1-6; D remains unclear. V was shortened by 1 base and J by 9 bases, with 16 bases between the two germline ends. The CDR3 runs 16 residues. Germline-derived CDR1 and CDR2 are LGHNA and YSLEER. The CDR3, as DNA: TGCGCCAGCAGCCAAGGTCTGTCAGCAGCAAGTTCACCCCTCCACTTT. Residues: CASSQGLSAASSPLHF.

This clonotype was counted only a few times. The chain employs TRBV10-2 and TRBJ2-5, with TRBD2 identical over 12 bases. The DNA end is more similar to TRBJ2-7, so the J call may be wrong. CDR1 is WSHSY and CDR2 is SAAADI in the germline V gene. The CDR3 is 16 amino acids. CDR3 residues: CASSRGQLAGGYEQYF. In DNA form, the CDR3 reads TGCGCCAGCAGCAGGGGGCAACTAGCGGGAGGCTACGAGCAGTACTTC.

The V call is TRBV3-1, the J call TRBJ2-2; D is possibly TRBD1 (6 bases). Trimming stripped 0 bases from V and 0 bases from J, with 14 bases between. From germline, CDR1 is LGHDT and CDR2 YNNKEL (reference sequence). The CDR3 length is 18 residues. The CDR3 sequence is CASSQEARGTANTGELFF. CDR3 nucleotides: TGTGCCAGCAGCCAAGAGGCAAGGGGGACGGCGAACACCGGGGAGCTGTTTTTT.

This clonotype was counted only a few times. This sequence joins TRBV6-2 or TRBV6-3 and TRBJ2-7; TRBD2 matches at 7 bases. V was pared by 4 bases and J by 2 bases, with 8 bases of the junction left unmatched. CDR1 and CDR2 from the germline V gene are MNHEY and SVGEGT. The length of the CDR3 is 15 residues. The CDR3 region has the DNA TGTGCCAGCAGTTCTCGCCGGGGGGTGACCTACGAGCAGTACTTC. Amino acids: CASSSRRGVTYEQYF.

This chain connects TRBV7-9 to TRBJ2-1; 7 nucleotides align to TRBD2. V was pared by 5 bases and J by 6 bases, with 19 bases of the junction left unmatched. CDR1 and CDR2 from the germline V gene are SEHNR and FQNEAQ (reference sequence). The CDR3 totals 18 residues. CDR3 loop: CASSPPRLADLGVNEQFF. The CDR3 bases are TGTGCCAGCAGCCCCCCAAGGCTAGCGGATTTAGGGGTCAATGAGCAGTTCTTC.

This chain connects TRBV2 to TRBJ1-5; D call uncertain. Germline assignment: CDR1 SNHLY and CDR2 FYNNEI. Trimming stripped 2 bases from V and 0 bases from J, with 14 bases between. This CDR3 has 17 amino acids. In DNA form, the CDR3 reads TGTGCCAGCAGTGAAATAAATGGCCCCTATAGCAATCAGCCCCAGCATTTT. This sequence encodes CASSEINGPYSNQPQHF.

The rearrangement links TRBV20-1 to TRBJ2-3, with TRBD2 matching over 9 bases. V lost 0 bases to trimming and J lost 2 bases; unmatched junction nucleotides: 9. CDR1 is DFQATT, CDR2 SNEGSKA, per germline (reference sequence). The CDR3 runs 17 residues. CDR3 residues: CSARDRASGDYTDTQYF. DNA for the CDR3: TGCAGTGCTAGAGACAGGGCTAGCGGGGATTACACAGATACGCAGTATTTT.

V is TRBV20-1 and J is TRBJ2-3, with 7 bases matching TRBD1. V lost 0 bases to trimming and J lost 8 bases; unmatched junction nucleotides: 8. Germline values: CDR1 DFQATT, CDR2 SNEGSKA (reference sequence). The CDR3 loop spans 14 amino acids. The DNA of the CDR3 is TGCAGTGCTAGAGATCGGGACAGCTTAGGTACGCAGTATTTT. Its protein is CSARDRDSLGTQYF.

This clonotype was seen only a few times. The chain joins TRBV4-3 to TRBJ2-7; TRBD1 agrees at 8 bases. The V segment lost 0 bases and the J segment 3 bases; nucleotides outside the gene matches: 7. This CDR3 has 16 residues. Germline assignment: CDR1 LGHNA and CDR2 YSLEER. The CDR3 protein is CASSQDFSTGGYEQYF. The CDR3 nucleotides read TGCGCCAGCAGCCAAGATTTTAGTACAGGGGGCTACGAGCAGTACTTC.

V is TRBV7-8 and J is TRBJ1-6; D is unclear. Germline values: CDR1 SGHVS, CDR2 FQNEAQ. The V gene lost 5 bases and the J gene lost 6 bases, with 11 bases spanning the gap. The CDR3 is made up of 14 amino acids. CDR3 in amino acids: CASSPGLGNSPLHF. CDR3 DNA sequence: TGTGCCAGCAGCCCCGGCTTGGGTAATTCACCCCTCCACTTT.

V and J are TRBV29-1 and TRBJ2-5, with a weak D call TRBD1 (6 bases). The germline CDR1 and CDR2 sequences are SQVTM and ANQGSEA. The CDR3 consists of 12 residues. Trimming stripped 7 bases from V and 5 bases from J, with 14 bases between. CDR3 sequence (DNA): TGCAGCGCGCATCTTCAGGGGGAGACCCAGTACTTC. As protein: CSAHLQGETQYF. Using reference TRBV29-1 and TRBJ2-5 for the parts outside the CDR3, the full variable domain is SAVISQKPSRDICQRGTSLTIQCQVDSQVTMMFWYRQQPGQSLTLIATANQGSEATYESGFVIDKFPISRPNLTFSTLTVSNMSPEDSSIYLCSAHLQGETQYFGPGTRLLVL.